This T cell receptor beta chain appears in the sequencing data of a study of T-cell memory formation after mild COVID-19. One entry per CDR3 protein, called by TCRdb with MiXCR from the 5' RACE reads. Seen here are 140,000 to 150,000 distinct CDR3 sequences, around 25% observed once, and the top ten hold roughly 25%. Deletions cut 3 bases from V and 2 bases from J, with 13 bases between. The CDR3 covers 15 residues. Germline values: CDR1 SGHTS, CDR2 YDEGEE. There are a few counts of this clonotype. This chain joins TRBV5-8 and TRBJ2-3; a possible D gene is TRBD2 (6 bases). The TCR sequence derives from an adult woman who had mild COVID-19 (a few samples of this study predate the infection). Cell type and time point are not known. Sequencing used PBMCs or a T cell subset sorted from them (not recorded which). For the CDR3, the DNA is TGTGCCAGCAGCTCGAAGTGGGGGGTCACAGATACGCAGTATTTT. It specifies CASSSKWGVTDTQYF. The entire variable domain, with the rest obtained from reference TRBV5-8 and TRBJ2-3, is as follows: EAGVTQSPTHLIKTRGQQATLRCSPISGHTSVYWYQQALGLGLQFLLWYDEGEERNRGNFPPRFSGRQFPNYSSELNVNALELEDSALYLCASSSKWGVTDTQYFGPGTRLTVL.